These 6 T cell receptor beta chains share one sample of origin, sequenced in a study of blood T cell repertoires in COVID-19. Sequencing was performed with immunoSEQ multiplex PCR; in TCRdb, only in-frame clones are kept and a portion is missing. The table includes 200,000 to 250,000 clones, 85% to 90% detected once. The sample taken for sequencing was peripheral blood. The origin of the receptors is a man over 45 with acute or convalescent COVID-19.

The genes are TRBV7-8 and TRBJ2-7; the match to TRBD2 covers 8 bases. The ends lost 3 bases at V and 2 bases at J; junction bases unmatched: 3. The CDR3 runs to 14 residues. Germline V CDR1 and CDR2: SGHVS, FQNEAQ. CDR3 loop: CASSFGGGPYEQYF. The CDR3 nucleotides are TGTGCCAGCAGCTTCGGGGGGGGCCCCTACGAGCAGTACTTC.

This rearrangement joins TRBV19 to TRBJ1-5; a possible D gene is TRBD1 (5 bases). Looked up from germline, CDR1 is LNHDA and CDR2 is SQIVND (reference sequence). V lost 6 bases and J 2 bases, leaving 14 bases between the germline ends. This CDR3 has 15 residues. The CDR3 DNA reads TGTGCCAGTAGCAAGGGGAGGGTCGGCAATCAGCCCCAGCATTTT. Amino acid sequence: CASSKGRVGNQPQHF. The complete variable domain, with remaining parts taken from reference TRBV19 and TRBJ1-5, reads DGGITQSPKYLFRKEGQNVTLSCEQNLNHDAMYWYRQDPGQGLRLIYYSQIVNDFQKGDIAEGYSVSREKKESFPLTVTSAQKNPTAFYLCASSKGRVGNQPQHFGDGTRLSIL.

The CDR3 spells CASSLPPSLFAFF. In DNA, the CDR3 is TGTGCCAGCAGCTTACCCCCGTCCCTCTTCGCTTTCTTT. V and J are TRBV13 and TRBJ1-1; no firm D call. The length of the CDR3 is 13 residues. Trimming cost V 2 bases and J 11 bases, with 15 bases left between them. Looked up from germline, CDR1 is PRHDT and CDR2 is FYEKMQ (reference sequence).

The V gene is TRBV27, the J gene TRBJ1-1; perhaps TRBD1 as D (5 bases). The CDR3 loop spans 14 amino acids. V was cut by 6 bases and J by 4 bases, with 15 bases left in between. Germline values: CDR1 MNHEY, CDR2 SMNVEV (reference sequence). The CDR3 protein is CASRAWGGGTEAFF. In nucleotides, the CDR3 is TGTGCCAGCAGGGCGTGGGGGGGTGGCACTGAAGCTTTCTTT.

The V and J genes are TRBV5-1 and TRBJ1-4; no clear D. The CDR3 covers 16 residues. Trimming removed 3 bases from V and 0 bases from J, with 12 bases in between. Germline V CDR1 and CDR2: SGHRS, YFSETQ. The CDR3 loop is CASSSSTSTTNEKLFF. The CDR3 DNA reads as TGCGCCAGCAGCTCTTCCACGAGCACAACTAATGAAAAACTGTTTTTT.

This clone was detected only a few times. The same CDR3 arises from other DNA sequences in this sample as well. This chain connects TRBV3-1 (or the pseudogene TRBV3-2) to TRBJ1-2; D may be TRBD1 (5 bases). The CDR3 is 11 residues long. CDR1 and CDR2 from the germline V gene are LGHDT and YNNKEL (reference sequence). Trimming stripped 3 bases from V and 7 bases from J, with 6 bases between. CDR3 residues: CASSQGGGYTF. CDR3 sequence (DNA): TGTGCCAGCAGCCAGGGGGGTGGCTACACCTTC.